This T cell receptor beta chain was retrieved from a study of T cell responses to AZD1222 COVID-19 vaccine. About this clone: The antigen remains unidentified.

TCRdb keeps only in-frame clones here, not all; method: immunoSEQ multiplex PCR. The sample shows nearly 95,000 clones, around 89% of them seen only once. The CDR3 runs to 14 residues. J lost 8 bases, V lost 3 bases, and 10 bases had no gene match. Looked up from germline, CDR1 is SGDLS and CDR2 is YYNGEE. Broader study findings: It should be noted that donors were predominantly white British and more often female, and clonal diversity was possibly underestimated. Recipients of AZD1222 seropositive at baseline numbered only 5 or 6. Among spike-specific TCRs, nearly half reportedly target unmutated variant regions.

The genes are TRBV9 and TRBJ1-1; 7 bases line up with TRBD1. The input for sequencing was peripheral blood, taken on day 0 of AZD1222 vaccination. This TCR came from an adult in good health. As DNA, the CDR3 is TGTGCCAGCAGCGCTATTAACAGGGGCGGGGAAGCTTTCTTT. Its protein product is CASSAINRGGEAFF.